This entry lists 31 T cell receptor beta chains sequenced from one sample in a study of CD8+ T cells in alopecia areata. RNA was isolated and reverse transcribed to cDNA, the sequencing template. The data were produced by immunoSEQ multiplex PCR, yet TCRdb's version contains in-frame clones alone and is incomplete. The data contain 150,000 or so clones, about 87% of them singletons. The material was CD8+ T cells sorted from blood, obtained at week 0. These TCRs come from a human donor with alopecia areata.

The chain links TRBV6-5 to TRBJ2-7; 7 bases align to TRBD1. This CDR3 comprises 16 residues. Per the germline V gene, CDR1 is MNHEY and CDR2 is SVGAGI. V was clipped by 2 bases and J by 0 bases; unmatched bases: 7. In nucleotides, the CDR3 is TGTGCCAGCAGTTACGCAGCCAGGGGGAACTCCTACGAGCAGTACTTC. Its protein is CASSYAARGNSYEQYF.

The rearrangement uses TRBV5-1 and TRBJ1-1; a weak D match, TRBD1 (5 bases). CDR3 length: 14 amino acids. Germline assignment: CDR1 SGHRS and CDR2 YFSETQ. The V end was cut by 0 bases, the J end by 1 base, with 7 bases between. CDR3 sequence: CASSLGGPNTEAFF. CDR3 nucleotides: TGCGCCAGCAGCTTGGGGGGCCCGAACACTGAAGCTTTCTTT.

The rearrangement uses TRBV11-2 and TRBJ2-5; the match to TRBD1 covers 7 bases. Germline assignment: CDR1 SGHAT and CDR2 FQNNGV. The CDR3 runs 15 residues. Trimming cost V 1 base and J 2 bases; bases outside gene matches: 4. The CDR3 DNA reads TGTGCCAGCAGCTTAGTCGGGGACAGACAAGAGACCCAGTACTTC. It translates to CASSLVGDRQETQYF.

The J gene is TRBJ1-1, the V gene TRBV6-5; maybe TRBD1 (6 bases). Trimming took off 2 bases at V and 4 bases at J, with 11 bases between the two ends. This CDR3 spans 14 amino acids. Germline CDR1 MNHEY, CDR2 SVGAGI. The CDR3 DNA reads TGTGCCAGCAGTTACGGGGGACAATCCACTGAAGCTTTCTTT. Protein product: CASSYGGQSTEAFF.

The chain combines TRBV29-1 with TRBJ2-7; 7 bases agree with TRBD1. Germline assignment: CDR1 SQVTM and CDR2 ANQGSEA. CDR3 size: 12 residues. V lost 6 bases to trimming and J lost 7 bases; unmatched junction nucleotides: 9. CDR3 DNA: TGCAGCGTACCGACAGGGACGGGGGAGCAGTACTTC. Protein sequence: CSVPTGTGEQYF.

The rearrangement joins TRBV7-9 to TRBJ2-3; 8 bases line up with TRBD2. The CDR3 is made up of 15 amino acids. V was pared by 6 bases and J by 1 base, with 6 bases of the junction left unmatched. The germline CDR1 and CDR2 sequences are SEHNR and FQNEAQ (reference sequence). The CDR3 nucleotides read TGTGCCAGCAGAGGAGGTAGCGGGGGCACAGATACGCAGTATTTT. Protein sequence: CASRGGSGGTDTQYF. Full variable domain (missing parts from reference TRBV7-9 and TRBJ2-3): DTGVSQNPRHKITKRGQNVTFRCDPISEHNRLYWYRQTLGQGPEFLTYFQNEAQLEKSRLLSDRFSAERPKGSFSTLEIQRTEQGDSAMYLCASRGGSGGTDTQYFGPGTRLTVL.

The chain employs TRBV6-1 and TRBJ1-5; D is unresolved. This CDR3 spans 16 amino acids. The V gene lost 4 bases and the J gene lost 2 bases, with 15 bases spanning the gap. Germline V gene data show CDR1 as MNHNS and CDR2 as SASEGT. CDR3 coding DNA: TGTGCCAGCAGTGGGCCCACTAAAGAGGGCAATCAGCCCCAGCATTTT. This sequence encodes CASSGPTKEGNQPQHF.

V gene TRBV7-9 combines with J gene TRBJ2-3; no clear D gene. The CDR3 extends over 13 amino acids. The germline V gene has CDR1 SEHNR and CDR2 FQNEAQ (reference sequence). Trimming left V 2 bases short and J 1 base short, with 4 bases between. Here the CDR3 reads CASSLQGTDTQYF. The DNA of the CDR3 is TGTGCCAGCAGCTTACAGGGCACAGATACGCAGTATTTT. The full variable domain, in which reference TRBV7-9 and TRBJ2-3 provide the parts outside the CDR3, is DTGVSQNPRHKITKRGQNVTFRCDPISEHNRLYWYRQTLGQGPEFLTYFQNEAQLEKSRLLSDRFSAERPKGSFSTLEIQRTEQGDSAMYLCASSLQGTDTQYFGPGTRLTVL.

This clone has a single count. The gene calls are TRBV5-6 and TRBJ2-5; 11 bases match TRBD2. Trimming took 2 bases from V and 3 from J; bases not matched to a gene: 6. CDR3 size: 16 residues. Germline values: CDR1 SGHDT, CDR2 YYEEEE. CDR3 sequence reads: CASSFPSGRMEETQYF. The CDR3 nucleotides are TGTGCCAGCAGCTTTCCTAGCGGGAGGATGGAAGAGACCCAGTACTTC. The full variable domain, in which reference TRBV5-6 and TRBJ2-5 provide the parts outside the CDR3, is DAGVTQSPTHLIKTRGQQVTLRCSPKSGHDTVSWYQQALGQGPQFIFQYYEEEERQRGNFPDRFSGHQFPNYSSELNVNALLLGDSALYLCASSFPSGRMEETQYFGPGTRLLVL.

This clone was seen only once. V and J are TRBV21-1 and TRBJ2-7. TRBV21-1 is given as a pseudogene. The CDR3 length is 14 residues. This CDR3 reads CAGLGRILPYEQYF. The CDR3 coding sequence is TGTGCCGGGCTTGGACGTATTCTACCTTACGAGCAGTACTTC.

The chain joins TRBV7-8 to TRBJ2-1, with D perhaps matching TRBD1 or TRBD2 (5 bases each). CDR3 length equals 17 residues. V was shortened by 1 base and J by 5 bases, with 18 bases between the two germline ends. Per the germline V gene, CDR1 is SGHVS and CDR2 is FQNEAQ. The chain's CDR3 is CASSLDIRGDPDNEQFF. CDR3 bases: TGTGCCAGCAGCTTAGATATTAGAGGGGACCCGGACAATGAGCAGTTCTTC. Filled out from reference TRBV7-8 and TRBJ2-1, the complete variable domain reads GAGVSQSPRYKVAKRGQDVALRCDPISGHVSLFWYQQALGQGPEFLTYFQNEAQLDKSGLPSDRFFAERPEGSVSTLKIQRTQQEDSAVYLCASSLDIRGDPDNEQFFGPGTRLTVL.

The CDR3 loop is CASSPGNQPQHF. CDR3 nucleotides: TGTGCCAGCAGTCCAGGTAATCAGCCCCAGCATTTT. The chain recombines TRBV6-6 with TRBJ1-5, with D unclear. This CDR3 comprises 12 residues. Germline V lookup: CDR1 MNHNY, CDR2 SVGAGI (reference sequence). V dropped 5 bases and J dropped 4 bases, with 6 bases sitting between them.

The chain recombines TRBV11-2 with TRBJ2-3; possible D gene TRBD2, 6 bases. Between the trimmed V and J ends, which lost 1 base and 2 bases, there was a span of 16 bases. CDR3 size: 17 residues. Germline CDR1 SGHAT, CDR2 FQNNGV. Written as DNA, the CDR3 is TGTGCCAGCAGCTTAGGAGTAGATTGGAGGGTCACAGATACGCAGTATTTT. Encoded protein: CASSLGVDWRVTDTQYF.

The V gene is TRBV29-1, the J gene TRBJ2-2; D is perhaps TRBD1 (7 bases). The CDR3 spans 16 residues. CDR1 SQVTM and CDR2 ANQGSEA come from the germline V gene. Trimming shortened V by 5 bases and J by 5 bases, and 21 bases separated the two germline ends. The CDR3 DNA follows: TGCAGCGTTCAACCTTCGACAGGGAGGACGACCGGGGAGCTGTTTTTT. Amino acid sequence: CSVQPSTGRTTGELFF.

In its sample, this clone was seen a few times. The chain is built from TRBV7-9 and TRBJ1-1; perhaps TRBD1 as D (6 bases). This CDR3 is 14 amino acids long. Germline V gene data show CDR1 as SEHNR and CDR2 as FQNEAQ (reference sequence). The ends were cut back, 6 bases at V and 4 bases at J, with 15 bases in the middle. CDR3 sequence reads: CASRGPGAATEAFF. In DNA, the CDR3 is TGTGCCAGCAGGGGGCCGGGGGCGGCCACTGAAGCTTTCTTT.

The V gene is TRBV5-1, the J gene TRBJ2-7, with 7 bases that match TRBD2. Trimming cost V 0 bases and J 1 base; bases outside gene matches: 4. Germline V gene sequence: CDR1 SGHRS, CDR2 YFSETQ. This CDR3 comprises 15 residues. CDR3 residues: CASSLGLAASYEQYF. CDR3 in DNA: TGCGCCAGCAGCTTGGGTCTAGCGGCTTCCTACGAGCAGTACTTC.

This sequence joins TRBV2 and TRBJ2-7; a possible D gene is TRBD2 (5 bases). Trimming stripped 6 bases from V and 2 bases from J, with 14 bases between. The CDR3 length is 14 residues. In germline, CDR1 is SNHLY, CDR2 FYNNEI. CDR3 bases: TGTGCCAGCAGGGGAGACGGACGAACCTACGAGCAGTACTTC. Encoded protein: CASRGDGRTYEQYF.

J is TRBJ2-1 and V is TRBV19, with D possibly being TRBD2 (6 bases). The CDR3 is 17 residues long. Germline loops: CDR1 LNHDA, CDR2 SQIVND (reference sequence). V was trimmed by 4 bases and J by 5 bases, leaving 21 bases between them. CDR3 coding DNA: TGTGCCAGTAGTAAGTGGGTTTGGACTACCACAAACAATGAGCAGTTCTTC. Its protein is CASSKWVWTTTNNEQFF.

The chain combines TRBV7-6 with TRBJ1-1; D uncertain. This CDR3 has 15 amino acids. In germline, CDR1 is SGHVS, CDR2 FNYEAQ. Trimming took off 2 bases at V and 0 bases at J, with 10 bases between the two ends. The CDR3 is CASSLLPGVNTEAFF. CDR3 nucleotide sequence: TGTGCCAGCAGCTTATTACCAGGAGTGAACACTGAAGCTTTCTTT.

This clone has more than one count but fewer than ten. The V and J genes are TRBV29-1 and TRBJ2-7; 11 bases fit TRBD2. The length of the CDR3 is 15 residues. Germline-derived CDR1 and CDR2 are SQVTM and ANQGSEA. The V segment lost 5 bases and the J segment 3 bases; nucleotides outside the gene matches: 9. The CDR3 here is CSVQDGTSGIYEQYF. Written as DNA, the CDR3 is TGCAGCGTTCAGGATGGGACTAGCGGAATCTACGAGCAGTACTTC.

V and J are TRBV14 and TRBJ2-7; 8 bases are shared with TRBD2. The CDR3 sequence is 16 residues long. The junction had 10 bases not matched to a gene; V was cut back by 2 bases and J by 4 bases. Germline V gene data show CDR1 as SGHDN and CDR2 as FVKESK. The DNA for the CDR3 is TGTGCCAGCAGCCAATGGGCGGGGGGCGCGATTTACGAGCAGTACTTC. Its protein product is CASSQWAGGAIYEQYF.

This clone was detected only once. The sample carries other DNA sequences with the same CDR3. The chain links TRBV9 to TRBJ1-1; TRBD1 matches at 8 bases. In germline, CDR1 is SGDLS, CDR2 YYNGEE. With 0 bases clipped from V and 2 bases from J, the junction kept 3 bases outside the gene matches. The CDR3 is 15 residues long. CDR3 residues: CASSVEPGGNTEAFF. The CDR3 nucleotides read TGTGCCAGCAGCGTAGAACCAGGGGGCAACACTGAAGCTTTCTTT.

V is TRBV27 and J is TRBJ2-7, with TRBD2 as a possible D gene (5 bases). The V end was cut by 4 bases, the J end by 6 bases, with 13 bases between. The CDR3 covers 13 residues. CDR1 MNHEY and CDR2 SMNVEV come from the germline V gene (reference sequence). CDR3 loop: CASSSSWSGEQYF. The DNA of the CDR3 is TGTGCCAGCAGTTCCTCCTGGAGCGGCGAGCAGTACTTC.

The chain has TRBV5-5 and TRBJ2-5; D unresolved. CDR3 size: 12 residues. Trimming cost V 4 bases and J 1 base, with 5 bases left between them. Germline CDR1 reads SGHKS; CDR2 reads YYEKEE (reference sequence). CDR3 sequence: CASSRVQETQYF. The CDR3 nucleotides are TGTGCCAGCAGCCGAGTCCAAGAGACCCAGTACTTC.

The J gene is TRBJ2-7, the V gene TRBV19, with D perhaps given as TRBD1 or TRBD2 (5 bases each). The germline V and J ends were trimmed by 0 bases and 0 bases, with 9 bases remaining between them. Germline CDR1 reads LNHDA; CDR2 reads SQIVND (reference sequence). This CDR3 is built from 15 residues. This CDR3 reads CASSIDGAPSYEQYF. DNA for the CDR3: TGTGCCAGTAGTATAGACGGGGCACCCTCCTACGAGCAGTACTTC.

This clone was seen only once. The chain employs TRBV27 and TRBJ2-3, with unresolved D. CDR3 length: 16 amino acids. Trimming removed 3 bases from V and 3 bases from J, with 16 bases in between. The germline V gene encodes CDR1 MNHEY and CDR2 SMNVEV (reference sequence). CDR3 sequence: CASSFVLPLNTDTQYF. CDR3 coding DNA: TGTGCCAGCAGTTTCGTTCTTCCCTTAAATACAGATACGCAGTATTTT.

The genes are TRBV5-1 and TRBJ2-7; D assignment may be TRBD1 or TRBD2 (5 bases each). V lost 0 bases and J 3 bases, leaving 13 bases between the germline ends. This CDR3 has 15 amino acids. The V gene's germline CDR1 is SGHRS and CDR2 YFSETQ. The CDR3 spells CASSLGGIFLYEQYF. The CDR3 bases are TGCGCCAGCAGCTTGGGGGGGATCTTTCTCTACGAGCAGTACTTC.

The genes are TRBV4-1 and TRBJ2-7, with 13 positions matching TRBD2. CDR1 and CDR2 (germline): MGHRA, YSYEKL. The ends lost 2 bases at V and 4 bases at J; junction bases unmatched: 2. CDR3 size: 15 residues. The CDR3 DNA reads TGCGCCAGCAGCCAATGGACTAGCGGGAGTTACGAGCAGTACTTC. It encodes CASSQWTSGSYEQYF.

The chain is built from TRBV11-2 and TRBJ2-2; D is unresolved. CDR1 and CDR2 (germline): SGHAT, FQNNGV. V shed 0 bases and J shed 5 bases, with 22 bases lying between them. The CDR3 totals 19 residues. CDR3 sequence reads: CASSLDISLGLVGTGELFF. The CDR3 nucleotides read TGTGCCAGCAGCTTAGATATATCTCTAGGTCTAGTCGGGACCGGGGAGCTGTTTTTT.

This chain joins TRBV11-2 and TRBJ2-3; D is unclear. The V end lost 1 base, the J end lost 1 base, and 12 bases lay between the germline ends. This CDR3 is 16 amino acids long. CDR1 is SGHAT, CDR2 FQNNGV, per germline. The CDR3 here is CASSLVESVGTDTQYF. In DNA, the CDR3 is TGTGCCAGCAGCTTAGTTGAGAGCGTAGGCACAGATACGCAGTATTTT. Looking up the rest from reference TRBV11-2 and TRBJ2-3 gives the full variable domain: EAGVAQSPRYKIIEKRQSVAFWCNPISGHATLYWYQQILGQGPKLLIQFQNNGVVDDSQLPKDRFSAERLKGVDSTLKIQPAKLEDSAVYLCASSLVESVGTDTQYFGPGTRLTVL.

The J gene is TRBJ2-3, the V gene TRBV11-2; D might be TRBD2 (6 bases). The V gene lost 0 bases and the J gene lost 4 bases, with 17 bases spanning the gap. The germline V gene encodes CDR1 SGHAT and CDR2 FQNNGV. The CDR3 consists of 17 residues. The CDR3 is CASSLDVFLGEADTQYF. The CDR3 nucleotides are TGTGCCAGCAGCTTAGATGTATTCCTAGGGGAGGCAGATACGCAGTATTTT.